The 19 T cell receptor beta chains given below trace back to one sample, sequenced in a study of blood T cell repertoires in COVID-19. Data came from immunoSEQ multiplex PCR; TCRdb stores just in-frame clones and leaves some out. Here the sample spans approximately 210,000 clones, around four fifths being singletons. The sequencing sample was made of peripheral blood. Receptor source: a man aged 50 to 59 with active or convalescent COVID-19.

CDR3 nucleotide sequence: TGTGCCAGCAGTCAGCGGAGGAGGGACAGGGGCCCGTCTGGGGCCAACGTCCTGACTTTC. This sequence encodes CASSQRRRDRGPSGANVLTF. The chain uses TRBV2 and TRBJ2-6; 10 bases map to TRBD1. The CDR3 is 20 amino acids. Germline assignment: CDR1 SNHLY and CDR2 FYNNEI. Trimming took 5 bases from V and 1 from J; bases not matched to a gene: 14.

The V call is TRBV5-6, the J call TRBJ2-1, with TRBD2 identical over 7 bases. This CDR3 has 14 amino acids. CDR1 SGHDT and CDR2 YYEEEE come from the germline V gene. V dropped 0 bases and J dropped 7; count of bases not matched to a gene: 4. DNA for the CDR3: TGTGCCAGCAGCTTGGCCGGACTAGGAAATGAGCAGTTCTTC. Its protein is CASSLAGLGNEQFF.

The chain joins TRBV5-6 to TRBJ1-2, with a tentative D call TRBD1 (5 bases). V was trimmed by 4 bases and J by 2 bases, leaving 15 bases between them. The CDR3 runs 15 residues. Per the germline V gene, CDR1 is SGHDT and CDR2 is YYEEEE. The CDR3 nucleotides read TGTGCCAGCAGCAGCGTCGGGGGAACAAACTATGGCTACACCTTC. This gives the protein CASSSVGGTNYGYTF.

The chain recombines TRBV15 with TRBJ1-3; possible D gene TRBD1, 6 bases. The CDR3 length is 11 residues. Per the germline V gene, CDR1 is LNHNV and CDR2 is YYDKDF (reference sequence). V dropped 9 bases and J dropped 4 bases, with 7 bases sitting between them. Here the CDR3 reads CATGQGNTIYF. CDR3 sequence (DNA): TGTGCCACAGGACAGGGAAACACCATATATTTT.

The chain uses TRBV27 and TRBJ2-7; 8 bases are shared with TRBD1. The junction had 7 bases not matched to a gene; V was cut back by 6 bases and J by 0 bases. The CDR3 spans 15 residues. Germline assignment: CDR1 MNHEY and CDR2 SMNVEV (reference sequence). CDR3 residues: CASSTAGGASYEQYF. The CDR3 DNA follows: TGTGCCAGCAGCACTGCAGGGGGCGCCTCCTACGAGCAGTACTTC.

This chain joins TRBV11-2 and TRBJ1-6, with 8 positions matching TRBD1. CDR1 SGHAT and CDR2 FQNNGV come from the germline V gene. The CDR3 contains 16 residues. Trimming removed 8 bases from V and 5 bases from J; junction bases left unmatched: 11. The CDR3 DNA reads TGTGCCAGCGGGGGGCAGGGGGCGCTTAATAATTCACCCCTCCACTTT. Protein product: CASGGQGALNNSPLHF.

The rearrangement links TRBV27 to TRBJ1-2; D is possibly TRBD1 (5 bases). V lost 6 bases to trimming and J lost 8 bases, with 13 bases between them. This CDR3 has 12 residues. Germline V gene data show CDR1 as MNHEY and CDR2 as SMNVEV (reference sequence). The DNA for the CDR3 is TGTGCCAGCAGCCGGGGCGGGAAAGGCTACACCTTC. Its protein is CASSRGGKGYTF.

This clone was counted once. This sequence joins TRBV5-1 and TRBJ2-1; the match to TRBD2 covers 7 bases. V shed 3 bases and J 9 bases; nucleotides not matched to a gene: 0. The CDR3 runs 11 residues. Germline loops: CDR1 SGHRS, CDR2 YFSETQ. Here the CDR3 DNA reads TGCGCCAGCAGCTGGGGGGGTGAGCAGTTCTTC. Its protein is CASSWGGEQFF.

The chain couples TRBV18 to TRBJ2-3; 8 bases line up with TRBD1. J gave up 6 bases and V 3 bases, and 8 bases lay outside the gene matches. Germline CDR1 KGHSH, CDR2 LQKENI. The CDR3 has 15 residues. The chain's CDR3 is CASSPILDRADTQYF. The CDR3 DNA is TGTGCCAGCTCACCTATTTTGGACAGGGCGGATACGCAGTATTTT.

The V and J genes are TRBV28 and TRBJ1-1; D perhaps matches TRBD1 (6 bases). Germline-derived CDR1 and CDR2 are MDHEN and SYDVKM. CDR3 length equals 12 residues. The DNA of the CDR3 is TGTGTAGGGGGGGGGCTGAACACTGAAGCTTTCTTT. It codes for CVGGGLNTEAFF.

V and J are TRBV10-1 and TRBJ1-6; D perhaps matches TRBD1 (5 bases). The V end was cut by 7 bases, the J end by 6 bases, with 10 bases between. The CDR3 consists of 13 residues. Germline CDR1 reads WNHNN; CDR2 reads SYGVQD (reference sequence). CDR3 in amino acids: CASNRGFNSPLHF. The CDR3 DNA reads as TGCGCCAGCAATAGGGGTTTTAATTCACCCCTCCACTTT.

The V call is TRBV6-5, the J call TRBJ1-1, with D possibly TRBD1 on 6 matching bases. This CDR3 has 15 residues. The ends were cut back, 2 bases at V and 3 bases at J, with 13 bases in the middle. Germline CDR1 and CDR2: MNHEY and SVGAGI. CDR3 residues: CASSYRTVSHTEAFF. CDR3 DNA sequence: TGTGCCAGCAGTTACCGGACAGTGTCCCACACTGAAGCTTTCTTT.

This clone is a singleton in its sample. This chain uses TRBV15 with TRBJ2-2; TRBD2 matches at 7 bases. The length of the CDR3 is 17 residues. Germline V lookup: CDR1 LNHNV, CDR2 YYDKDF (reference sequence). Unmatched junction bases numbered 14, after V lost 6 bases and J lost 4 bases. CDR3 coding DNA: TGTGCCACCAGAACCGGTGGGGGGAGGGTAGGCACCGGGGAGCTGTTTTTT. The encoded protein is CATRTGGGRVGTGELFF.

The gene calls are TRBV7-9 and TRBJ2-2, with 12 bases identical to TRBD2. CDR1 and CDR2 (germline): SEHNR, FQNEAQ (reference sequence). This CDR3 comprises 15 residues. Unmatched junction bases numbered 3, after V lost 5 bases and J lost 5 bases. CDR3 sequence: CASSMTSGRTGELFF. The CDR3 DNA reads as TGTGCCAGCAGCATGACTAGCGGGAGAACCGGGGAGCTGTTTTTT. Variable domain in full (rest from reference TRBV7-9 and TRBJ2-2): DTGVSQNPRHKITKRGQNVTFRCDPISEHNRLYWYRQTLGQGPEFLTYFQNEAQLEKSRLLSDRFSAERPKGSFSTLEIQRTEQGDSAMYLCASSMTSGRTGELFFGEGSRLTVL.

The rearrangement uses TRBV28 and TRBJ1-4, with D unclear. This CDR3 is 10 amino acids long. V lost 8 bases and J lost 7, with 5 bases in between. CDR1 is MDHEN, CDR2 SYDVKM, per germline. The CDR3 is CASLGEKLFF. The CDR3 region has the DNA TGTGCCAGCCTAGGTGAAAAACTGTTTTTT.

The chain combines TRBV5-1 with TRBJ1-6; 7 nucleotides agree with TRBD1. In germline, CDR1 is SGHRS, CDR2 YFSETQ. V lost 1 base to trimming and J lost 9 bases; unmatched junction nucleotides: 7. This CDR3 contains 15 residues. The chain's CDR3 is CASSLTGDPSSPLHF. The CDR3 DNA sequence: TGCGCCAGCAGCTTGACAGGGGATCCTAGTTCACCCCTCCACTTT.

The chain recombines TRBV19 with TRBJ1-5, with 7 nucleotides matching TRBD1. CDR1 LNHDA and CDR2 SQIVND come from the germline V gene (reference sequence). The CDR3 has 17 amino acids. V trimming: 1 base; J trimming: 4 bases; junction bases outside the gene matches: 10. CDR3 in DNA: TGTGCCAGTAGTATAGTTCCTTCGTTGGGACAGAATCAGCCCCAGCATTTT. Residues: CASSIVPSLGQNQPQHF. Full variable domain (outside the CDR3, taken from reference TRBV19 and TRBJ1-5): DGGITQSPKYLFRKEGQNVTLSCEQNLNHDAMYWYRQDPGQGLRLIYYSQIVNDFQKGDIAEGYSVSREKKESFPLTVTSAQKNPTAFYLCASSIVPSLGQNQPQHFGDGTRLSIL.

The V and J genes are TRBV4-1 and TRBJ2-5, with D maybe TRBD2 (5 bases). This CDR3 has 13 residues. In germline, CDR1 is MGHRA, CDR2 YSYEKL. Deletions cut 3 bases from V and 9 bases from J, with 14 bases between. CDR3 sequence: CASSQVTPEAQYF. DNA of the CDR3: TGCGCCAGCAGCCAGGTGACACCGGAGGCCCAGTACTTC.

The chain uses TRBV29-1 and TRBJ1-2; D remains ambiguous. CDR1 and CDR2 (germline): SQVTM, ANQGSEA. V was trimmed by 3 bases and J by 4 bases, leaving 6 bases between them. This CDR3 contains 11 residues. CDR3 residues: CSVDSSYGYTF. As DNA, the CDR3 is TGCAGCGTTGACTCGTCCTATGGCTACACCTTC.